What follows are 8 T cell receptor beta chains derived from one specimen sequenced in a study of T cells in Graves' hyperthyroidism and ophthalmopathy. RNA transcripts were the template for amplifying TCR beta CDR3 regions. The TCR CDR3 was amplified in a first-round RT-PCR using the HTBI primer set. TCRdb ran MiXCR on the multiplex PCR reads and lists one entry per CDR3 protein. The sample holds more than 500,000 distinct CDR3 sequences, roughly 14% seen once. The sequenced sample was blood. These receptors were taken from a woman aged 40 to 50 with Graves' ophthalmopathy.

The chain recombines TRBV3-1 with TRBJ2-2; TRBD2 matches at 7 bases. CDR3 length: 18 residues. V lost 0 bases and J lost 4; bases outside the gene matches: 11. Germline-derived CDR1 and CDR2 are LGHDT and YNNKEL (reference sequence). DNA of the CDR3: TGTGCCAGCAGCCAAGATAGTGGCGGGAGTTGGGGCACCGGGGAGCTGTTTTTT. Translation: CASSQDSGGSWGTGELFF.

This clonotype was recorded many times. The chain has TRBV3-1 and TRBJ2-7; D may be TRBD2 (6 bases). V shed 4 bases and J shed 7 bases, with 11 bases lying between them. Germline values: CDR1 LGHDT, CDR2 YNNKEL (reference sequence). The CDR3 has 12 amino acids. The CDR3, as DNA: TGTGCCAGCAGCCCGGAGGGAAGGGAGCAGTACTTC. Translating gives CASSPEGREQYF.

This clonotype was picked up many times. The V gene is TRBV6-1, the J gene TRBJ1-1; D remains unclear. The germline V and J ends were trimmed by 8 bases and 3 bases, with 22 bases remaining between them. Germline V gene sequence: CDR1 MNHNS, CDR2 SASEGT. The CDR3 consists of 16 residues. CDR3 coding DNA: TGTGCCAGCCGCGCTGGAGGGTATTATGGGGACACTGAAGCTTTCTTT. Encoded protein: CASRAGGYYGDTEAFF.

This clonotype was observed a handful of times. J is TRBJ2-7 and V is TRBV4-1; D is perhaps TRBD2 (5 bases). The CDR3 spans 14 residues. V was shortened by 0 bases and J by 6 bases, with 12 bases between the two germline ends. CDR1 and CDR2 from the germline V gene are MGHRA and YSYEKL. The CDR3 nucleotides are TGCGCCAGCAGCCAAGATCTAGCAGATCGCGAGCAGTACTTC. Protein sequence: CASSQDLADREQYF.

This clonotype was counted only a few times. No conserved phenylalanine or tryptophan ends this CDR3, so it is likely a read error. This rearrangement joins TRBV9 to TRBJ1-1; maybe TRBD1 (5 bases). CDR1 SGDLS and CDR2 YYNGEE come from the germline V gene. With 2 bases removed from V and 6 bases from J, the gap between germline ends came to 11 bases. The CDR3 runs to 13 residues. The CDR3, as DNA: TGTGCCAGCAGCGTCAGTGGGGACGCTGAAGCTTTCCTT. Translated, it gives CASSVSGDAEAFL.

This clonotype was counted many times. The gene calls are TRBV12-3 or TRBV12-4 and TRBJ1-5; maybe TRBD1 (5 bases). The CDR3 has 13 amino acids. Deletions cut 6 bases from V and 7 bases from J, with 13 bases between. CDR3 DNA sequence: TGTGCCAGCAGCCCCGGGAGGGACCAGCCCCAGCATTTT. Amino acid sequence: CASSPGRDQPQHF.

This clonotype has only a few counts. The rearrangement joins TRBV3-1 to TRBJ1-2; unclear D gene. The CDR3 runs 15 residues. V was trimmed by 0 bases and J by 0 bases, leaving 8 bases between them. CDR1 is LGHDT and CDR2 is YNNKEL in the germline V gene (reference sequence). In DNA, the CDR3 is TGTGCCAGCAGCCAAGATATCGGGTCTAACTATGGCTACACCTTC. The encoded protein is CASSQDIGSNYGYTF.

J is TRBJ2-7 and V is TRBV12-3 or TRBV12-4; no definite D call. V was trimmed by 6 bases and J by 1 base, leaving 22 bases between them. The CDR3 length is 17 residues. This CDR3 reads CASSLASPTVGSYEQYF. CDR3 nucleotide sequence: TGTGCCAGCAGCTTGGCCAGCCCGACGGTTGGTTCCTACGAGCAGTACTTC.